This T cell receptor beta chain was recovered during a study of OX40 agonist ivuxolimab in advanced cancers. Generated by immunoSEQ multiplex PCR, the TCRdb table keeps only in-frame clones and is missing some. The sample consists of roughly 35,000 clones, roughly 84% of them appearing once. This CDR3 contains 14 residues. V gave up 1 base and J gave up 7 bases, with 11 bases separating them. CDR1 MGHRA and CDR2 YSYEKL come from the germline V gene. V gene TRBV4-1 combines with J gene TRBJ2-1; no reliable D call. The sequence derives from an adult with an advanced solid tumor such as melanoma, head and neck, liver or kidney cancer. This sample comprised CD4+ or CD8+ T cells sorted from blood, obtained in a trial of the OX40 agonist ivuxolimab. The CDR3 bases are TGCGCCAGCAGCCAAGGGCCGTCCGGGAATGAGCAGTTCTTC. Its protein is CASSQGPSGNEQFF.